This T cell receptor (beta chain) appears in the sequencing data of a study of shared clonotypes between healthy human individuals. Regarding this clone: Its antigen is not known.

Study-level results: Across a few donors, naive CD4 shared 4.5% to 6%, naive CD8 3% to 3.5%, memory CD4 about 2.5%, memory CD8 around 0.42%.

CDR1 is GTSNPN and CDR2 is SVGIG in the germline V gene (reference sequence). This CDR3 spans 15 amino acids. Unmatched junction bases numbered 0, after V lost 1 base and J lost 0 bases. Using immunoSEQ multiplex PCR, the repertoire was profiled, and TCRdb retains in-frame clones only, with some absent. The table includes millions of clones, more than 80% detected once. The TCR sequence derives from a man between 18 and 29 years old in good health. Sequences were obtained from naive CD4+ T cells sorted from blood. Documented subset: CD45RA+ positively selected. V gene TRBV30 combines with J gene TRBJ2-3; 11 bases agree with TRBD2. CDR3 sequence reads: CAWSGTSGSTDTQYF. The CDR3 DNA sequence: TGTGCCTGGAGTGGGACTAGCGGGAGCACAGATACGCAGTATTTT.